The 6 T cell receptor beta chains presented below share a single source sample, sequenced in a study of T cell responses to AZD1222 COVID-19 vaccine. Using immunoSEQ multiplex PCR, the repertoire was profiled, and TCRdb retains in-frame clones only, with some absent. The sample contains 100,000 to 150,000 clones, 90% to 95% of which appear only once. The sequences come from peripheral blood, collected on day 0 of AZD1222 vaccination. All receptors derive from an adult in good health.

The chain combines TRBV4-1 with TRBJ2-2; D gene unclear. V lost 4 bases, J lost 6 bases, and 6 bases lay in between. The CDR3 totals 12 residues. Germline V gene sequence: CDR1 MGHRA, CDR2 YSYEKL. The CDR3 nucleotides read TGCGCCAGCAGCCCCCCTCCCGGGGAGCTGTTTTTT. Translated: CASSPPPGELFF.

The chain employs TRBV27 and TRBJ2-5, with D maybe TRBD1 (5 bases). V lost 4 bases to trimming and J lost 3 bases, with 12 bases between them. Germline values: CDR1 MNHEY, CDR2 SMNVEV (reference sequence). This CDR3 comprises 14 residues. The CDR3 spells CASSWTSRKETQYF. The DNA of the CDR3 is TGTGCCAGCAGTTGGACATCCCGGAAAGAGACCCAGTACTTC.

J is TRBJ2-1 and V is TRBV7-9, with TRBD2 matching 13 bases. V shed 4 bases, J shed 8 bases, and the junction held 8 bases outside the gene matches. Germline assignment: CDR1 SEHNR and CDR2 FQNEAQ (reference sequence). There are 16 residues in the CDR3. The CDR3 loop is CASSSPGTSGTYEQFF. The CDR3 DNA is TGTGCCAGCAGCTCCCCCGGGACTAGCGGGACGTATGAGCAGTTCTTC.

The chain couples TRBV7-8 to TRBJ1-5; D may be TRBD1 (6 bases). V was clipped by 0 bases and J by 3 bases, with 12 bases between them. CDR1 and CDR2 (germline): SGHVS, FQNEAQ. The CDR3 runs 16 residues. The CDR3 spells CASSLAPGGVNQPQHF. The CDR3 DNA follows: TGTGCCAGCAGCTTAGCGCCCGGGGGCGTCAATCAGCCCCAGCATTTT.

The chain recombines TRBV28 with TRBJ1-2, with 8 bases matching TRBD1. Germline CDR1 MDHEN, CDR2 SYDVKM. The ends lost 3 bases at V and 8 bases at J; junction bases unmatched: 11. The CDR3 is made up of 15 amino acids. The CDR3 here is CASSFPQGAVSGYTF. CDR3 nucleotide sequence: TGTGCCAGCAGTTTTCCGCAGGGGGCGGTCTCGGGCTACACCTTC.

CDR3 protein: CASSLEPGQGYEQYF. The CDR3 region has the DNA TGTGCCAGCAGCTTAGAACCGGGACAGGGCTACGAGCAGTACTTC. The V gene is TRBV11-2, the J gene TRBJ2-7; 9 nucleotides match TRBD1. CDR3 size: 15 residues. Germline V gene sequence: CDR1 SGHAT, CDR2 FQNNGV. Unmatched junction bases numbered 3, after V lost 0 bases and J lost 3 bases. Using reference TRBV11-2 and TRBJ2-7 for the parts outside the CDR3, the full variable domain is EAGVAQSPRYKIIEKRQSVAFWCNPISGHATLYWYQQILGQGPKLLIQFQNNGVVDDSQLPKDRFSAERLKGVDSTLKIQPAKLEDSAVYLCASSLEPGQGYEQYFGPGTRLTVT.